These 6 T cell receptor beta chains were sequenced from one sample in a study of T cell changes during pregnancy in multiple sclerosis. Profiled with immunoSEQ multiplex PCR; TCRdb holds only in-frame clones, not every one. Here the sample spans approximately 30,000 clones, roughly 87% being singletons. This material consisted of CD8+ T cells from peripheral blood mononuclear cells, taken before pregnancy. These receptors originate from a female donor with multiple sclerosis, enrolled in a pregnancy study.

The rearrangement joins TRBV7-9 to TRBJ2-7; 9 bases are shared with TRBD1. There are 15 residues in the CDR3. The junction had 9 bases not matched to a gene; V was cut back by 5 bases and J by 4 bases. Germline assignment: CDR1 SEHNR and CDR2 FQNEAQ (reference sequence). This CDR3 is CASSTSGDRAYEQYF. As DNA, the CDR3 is TGTGCCAGCAGCACTAGTGGGGACAGGGCATACGAGCAGTACTTC.

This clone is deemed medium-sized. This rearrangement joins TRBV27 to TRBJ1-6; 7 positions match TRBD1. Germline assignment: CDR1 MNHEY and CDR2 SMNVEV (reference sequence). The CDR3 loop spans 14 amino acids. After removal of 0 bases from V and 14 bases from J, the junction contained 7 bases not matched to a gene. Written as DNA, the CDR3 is TGTGCCAGCAGTTTATCTTTGGGTACAGGGGCCCTCCACTTT. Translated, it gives CASSLSLGTGALHF.

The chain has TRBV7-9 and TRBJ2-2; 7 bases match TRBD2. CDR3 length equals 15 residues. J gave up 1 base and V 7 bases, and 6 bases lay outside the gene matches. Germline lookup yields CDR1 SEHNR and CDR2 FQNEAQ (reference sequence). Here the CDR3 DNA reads TGTGCCAGCAACGGACTAGGAGGGAACACCGGGGAGCTGTTTTTT. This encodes CASNGLGGNTGELFF.

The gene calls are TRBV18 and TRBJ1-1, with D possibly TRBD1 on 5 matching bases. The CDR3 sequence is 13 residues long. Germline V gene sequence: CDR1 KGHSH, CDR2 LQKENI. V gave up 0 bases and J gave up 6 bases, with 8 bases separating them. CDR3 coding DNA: TGTGCCAGCTCACCACCGGGGGGTGCTGAAGCTTTCTTT. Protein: CASSPPGGAEAFF.

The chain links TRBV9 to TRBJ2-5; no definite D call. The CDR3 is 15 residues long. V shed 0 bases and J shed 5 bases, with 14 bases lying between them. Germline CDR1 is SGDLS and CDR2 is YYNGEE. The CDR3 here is CASSVGVSLLETQYF. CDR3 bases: TGTGCCAGCAGCGTAGGCGTCTCATTGTTGGAGACCCAGTACTTC.

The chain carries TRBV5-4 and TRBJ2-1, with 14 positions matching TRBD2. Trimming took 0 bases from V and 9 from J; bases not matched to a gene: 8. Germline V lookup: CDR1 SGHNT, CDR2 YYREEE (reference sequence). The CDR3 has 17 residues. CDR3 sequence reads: CASSLAAGLAGAVEQFF. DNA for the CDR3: TGTGCCAGCAGCTTGGCGGCGGGACTAGCGGGAGCGGTTGAGCAGTTCTTC.